This is a list of T cell receptor beta chains from one sample in a study of T cells in Graves' hyperthyroidism and ophthalmopathy. TCRdb itself ran the multiplex PCR reads through MiXCR, one entry per CDR3 protein. The table lists fewer than 350,000 distinct CDR3 sequences, around 20% of them singletons. The sequenced sample consisted of blood. Source of these receptors: a man aged 45 to 65 with Graves' ophthalmopathy. Each CDR3 is given with its conserved first and last residue. D genes are given only for firm matches. Clone sizes are given selectively: once, few, many, or a class where the clone is expanded.

few | TRBJ2-1 | . | TRBV9 | TGTGCCAGCAGCCGGGACTTAGCCTACAATGAGCAGTTCTTC | CASSRDLAYNEQFF
. | TRBJ1-2 | . | TRBV9 | TGTGCCAGCAGCGTAGATGGAGGGGGGCGATATGGCTACACCTTC | CASSVDGGGRYGYTF
. | TRBJ2-1 | TRBD1 | TRBV4-1 | TGCGCCAGCAGCCTCGGGACAGGGAGGGGGCACAATGAGCAGTTCTTC | CASSLGTGRGHNEQFF
. | TRBJ2-5 | TRBD2 | TRBV4-2 | TGTGCCAGCAGCCAAGAGTCAAGAGCGGGGGGCCTCCAAGAGACCCAGTACTTC | CASSQESRAGGLQETQYF
. | TRBJ1-1 | . | TRBV6-1 | TGTGCCAGCAGTGAAGTAGGTTTGGACACTGAAGCTTTCTTT | CASSEVGLDTEAFF
many | TRBJ2-5 | TRBD1 | TRBV9 | TGTGCCAGCAGCGTAGACAGGGGGCCCGGAGAGACCCAGTACTTC | CASSVDRGPGETQYF
. | TRBJ2-1 | TRBD1 | TRBV9 | TGTGCCAGCAGCCCACGGACAGGGTCGAGAATGGTCAATGAGCAGTTCTTC | CASSPRTGSRMVNEQFF
. | TRBJ2-2 | TRBD2 | TRBV19 | TGTGCCAGTTCCCCAGCGGGAGTGGACACCGGGGAGCTGTTTTTT | CASSPAGVDTGELFF
. | TRBJ2-2 | . | TRBV18 | TGTGCCAGCTCACCACCGATCACAGCGAACACCGGGGAGCTGTTTTTT | CASSPPITANTGELFF
. | TRBJ2-3 | . | TRBV19 | TGTGCCAGTAGTTGGTCAGGGGGCACAGATACGCAGTATTTT | CASSWSGGTDTQYF
. | TRBJ1-1 | TRBD1 | TRBV30 | TGTGCCTGGAGTGCTACGACAGGGGGATACACTGAAGCTTTCTTT | CAWSATTGGYTEAFF
many | TRBJ1-1 | TRBD1 | TRBV3-1 | TGTGCCAGCAGCCTTCTGGGACAGGTTGAAGCTTTCTTT | CASSLLGQVEAFF
few | TRBJ2-3 | . | TRBV29-1 | TGCAGCGTTGATGTTGTAGTGGCAGATACGCAGTATTTT | CSVDVVVADTQYF
. | TRBJ1-2 | . | TRBV7-9 | TGTGCCAGCAGCTTAGCGGGCAGGGGAAATGACTATGGCTACACCTTC | CASSLAGRGNDYGYTF
many | TRBJ1-5 | . | TRBV6-2/TRBV6-3 | TGTGCCAGCAGTTACTCGACAGCCCAGCCCCAGCATTTT | CASSYSTAQPQHF
few | TRBJ2-7 | . | TRBV4-2 | TGTGCCAGCAGCCTCCAAGGAGGGGTGAGCTCCTACGAGCAGTACTTC | CASSLQGGVSSYEQYF
. | TRBJ2-3 | TRBD2 | TRBV27 | TGTGCCAGCAGTTTATTCGGACTAGCGGGATATACGCAGTATTTT | CASSLFGLAGYTQYF
many | TRBJ1-1 | . | TRBV6-6 | TGTGCCAGCAGTTACTCGACCGGGCTGAACACTGAAGCTTTCTTT | CASSYSTGLNTEAFF
many | TRBJ2-1 | TRBD2 | TRBV6-1 | TGTGCCAGCAGTTTAGGACTAGCGGGAGCGAGTGAGCAGTTCTTC | CASSLGLAGASEQFF
many | TRBJ2-1 | . | TRBV2 | TGTGCCAGCAGTCCTGTCCGTGAGCAGTTCTTC | CASSPVREQFF
. | TRBJ2-2 | TRBD1 | TRBV12-3/TRBV12-4 | TGTGCCAGCAGACGGGACAGGATCGGTTCGAGCACCGGGGAGCTGTTTTTT | CASRRDRIGSSTGELFF
few | TRBJ2-2 | TRBD1 | TRBV6-6 | TGTGCCAGCAGTTACGCCCCGGGACAGGTTTCGGCCGGGGAGCTGTTTTTT | CASSYAPGQVSAGELFF
. | TRBJ2-2 | . | TRBV6-5 | TGTGCCAGCAGTTCCCCTGAGACAGGGAGGGCCGGGGAGCTGTTTTTT | CASSSPETGRAGELFF
many | TRBJ2-5 | . | TRBV3-1 | TGTGCCAGCAGCCATCGCCGGGCTCAAGAGACCCAGTACTTC | CASSHRRAQETQYF
few | TRBJ2-4 | . | TRBV6-2/TRBV6-3 | TGTGCCATTCCAGACAGAACCTTAGCCAAAAACATTCAGTACTTC | CAIPDRTLAKNIQYF
. | TRBJ2-3 | TRBD1 | TRBV20-1 | TGCAGTGCTATGGACAGGACCCCGAAGGTGACGCAGTATTTT | CSAMDRTPKVTQYF
many | TRBJ2-6 | . | TRBV6-2/TRBV6-3 | TGTGCCAGCAGTTACAGGGGCTCTGGGGCCAACGTCCTGACTTTC | CASSYRGSGANVLTF
. | TRBJ2-5 | . | TRBV20-1 | TGCAGTGCTAGAGATCGAGGGCTGGAGACCCAGTACTTC | CSARDRGLETQYF
many | TRBJ1-1 | TRBD1 | TRBV18 | TGTGCCAGCTCTCAACAGGGGTGGATCACTGAAGCTTTCTTT | CASSQQGWITEAFF